Presented here are 21 T cell receptor beta chains from one specimen sequenced in a study of T cells of healthy individuals. TCRdb re-called the 5' RACE reads through MiXCR, storing one row per CDR3 protein. The data contain around 100,000 distinct CDR3 sequences, roughly a sixth of them singletons. These TCRs come from a human donor in good health.

This clonotype was found a few times. The V and J genes are TRBV9 and TRBJ2-6, with D perhaps matching TRBD2 (6 bases). Trimming cost V 0 bases and J 0 bases, with 10 bases left between them. The CDR3 contains 17 residues. Germline CDR1 is SGDLS and CDR2 is YYNGEE. The CDR3 sequence is CASSVGRGASGANVLTF. The CDR3 DNA reads TGTGCCAGCAGCGTAGGGAGGGGCGCCTCTGGGGCCAACGTCCTGACTTTC.

V is TRBV28 and J is TRBJ2-5, with 7 bases identical to TRBD2. The CDR3 runs 14 residues. The ends lost 7 bases at V and 2 bases at J; junction bases unmatched: 7. Germline-derived CDR1 and CDR2 are MDHEN and SYDVKM. CDR3 in DNA: TGTGCCAGCAAGGTGGGGGGGATTCAAGAGACCCAGTACTTC. Translation gives CASKVGGIQETQYF.

This clonotype was counted a few times. The CDR3 spells CSVEKGSQEKLFF. In nucleotides, the CDR3 is TGCAGCGTTGAAAAGGGGTCACAGGAAAAACTGTTTTTT. J is TRBJ1-4 and V is TRBV29-1; D perhaps matches TRBD1 (5 bases). Trimming stripped 2 bases from V and 8 bases from J, with 12 bases between. In germline, CDR1 is SQVTM, CDR2 ANQGSEA. The CDR3 totals 13 residues.

The rearrangement uses TRBV5-6 and TRBJ1-1; D unclear. Germline V lookup: CDR1 SGHDT, CDR2 YYEEEE. Trimming pared 2 bases from V and 8 bases from J, leaving 13 bases between. The CDR3 length is 13 residues. CDR3 residues: CASSFRTGVEAFF. The CDR3 nucleotides read TGTGCCAGCAGCTTCCGGACCGGGGTGGAAGCTTTCTTT.

The gene calls are TRBV7-9 and TRBJ2-2, with TRBD2 matching over 7 bases. CDR3 length: 17 amino acids. Germline CDR1 and CDR2: SEHNR and FQNEAQ (reference sequence). The ends lost 1 base at V and 1 base at J; junction bases unmatched: 6. The CDR3 loop reads CASSLGGLAENTGELFF. The CDR3 bases are TGTGCCAGCAGCTTAGGAGGGCTAGCGGAGAACACCGGGGAGCTGTTTTTT.

Remarks on this clonotype: A junction end diverges from the germline sequence, so it may reflect a read error. The chain joins TRBV9 to TRBJ1-1; D unresolved. The CDR3 contains 11 residues. Germline values: CDR1 SGDLS, CDR2 YYNGEE. The DNA of the CDR3 is TGTGCCAGCAGCGTAGGGTCTAGTCGAACGTTT. Translating it yields CASSVGSSRTF.

This clonotype appeared many times. V is TRBV6-2 or TRBV6-3 and J is TRBJ2-7; tentative D call: TRBD2 (5 bases). Germline V lookup: CDR1 MNHEY, CDR2 SVGEGT. The V and J ends lost 1 base and 2 bases respectively, with 6 bases between them. The CDR3 is 13 residues long. The CDR3 DNA reads as TGTGCCAGCAGTTACTACGGGGCCTACGAGCAGTACTTC. Translation gives CASSYYGAYEQYF.

This clonotype appeared a few times. CDR3 nucleotides: TGTGCCACCAGCAGAGAGGACAGGGGGACTGAAGCTTTCTTT. Translation: CATSREDRGTEAFF. V usage is TRBV15 and J usage is TRBJ1-1; 10 bases fit TRBD1. The V gene end was trimmed by 0 bases and the J gene end by 5 bases; junction bases not matched to a gene: 0. The CDR3 loop spans 14 amino acids. Looked up from germline, CDR1 is LNHNV and CDR2 is YYDKDF (reference sequence).

The table lists this clonotype with many counts. The CDR3 here is CASSPPWLGEQFF. CDR3 DNA: TGTGCCAGCTCACCACCGTGGCTCGGTGAGCAGTTCTTC. The chain links TRBV18 to TRBJ2-1, with no clear D. The CDR3 consists of 13 residues. The germline V and J ends were trimmed by 0 bases and 9 bases, with 9 bases remaining between them. Looked up from germline, CDR1 is KGHSH and CDR2 is LQKENI.

This clonotype was picked up a small number of times. The V gene is TRBV27, the J gene TRBJ1-5; D remains unclear. The ends were cut back, 10 bases at V and 1 base at J, with 14 bases in the middle. This CDR3 has 14 residues. Germline V gene lookup returns CDR1 MNHEY and CDR2 SMNVEV (reference sequence). The CDR3 DNA follows: TGTGCCACCTCCCCGGGTTGGAGCAATCAGCCCCAGCATTTT. Amino acid sequence: CATSPGWSNQPQHF.

This clonotype was picked up many times. This chain joins TRBV15 and TRBJ1-3; 9 nucleotides align to TRBD1. Trimming cost V 0 bases and J 4 bases; bases outside gene matches: 13. Germline assignment: CDR1 LNHNV and CDR2 YYDKDF (reference sequence). This CDR3 has 19 amino acids. This chain's CDR3 is CATSREGLRHRGQGNTIYF. Written as DNA, the CDR3 is TGTGCCACCAGCAGAGAGGGTTTGAGGCACAGGGGGCAAGGAAACACCATATATTTT.

This clonotype turned up a few times. J is TRBJ2-6 and V is TRBV15; D is unclear. The CDR3 is made up of 16 amino acids. Germline CDR1 is LNHNV and CDR2 is YYDKDF (reference sequence). V lost 0 bases and J lost 0, with 6 bases in between. The DNA for the CDR3 is TGTGCCACCAGCAGAGATGCTAGCTCTGGGGCCAACGTCCTGACTTTC. It specifies CATSRDASSGANVLTF.

The table lists this clonotype with many counts. V is TRBV12-3 or TRBV12-4 and J is TRBJ2-6; D not resolved. With 7 bases removed from V and 1 base from J, the gap between germline ends came to 5 bases. The CDR3 consists of 13 residues. CDR3 in DNA: TGTGCCAGCACTAGATCTGGGGCCAACGTCCTGACTTTC. The encoded protein is CASTRSGANVLTF.

J is TRBJ1-6 and V is TRBV20-1; weak D call: TRBD1 (6 bases). Trimming stripped 2 bases from V and 7 bases from J, with 18 bases between. Germline V CDR1 and CDR2: DFQATT, SNEGSKA (reference sequence). CDR3 length equals 16 residues. DNA of the CDR3: TGCAGTGCTAGAATCGAAAGTGGGGGCCTGAATTCACCCCTCCACTTT. The encoded protein is CSARIESGGLNSPLHF.

Remarks on this clonotype: A much larger clonotype is one base distant, so this may be a read error. The chain is built from TRBV28 and TRBJ1-2, with 7 bases identical to TRBD1. The CDR3 sequence is 17 residues long. Germline V gene sequence: CDR1 MDHEN, CDR2 SYDVKM. J was trimmed by 2 bases and V by 7 bases; bases with no gene match: 16. The chain's CDR3 is CASTPPPIGGTNYGYTF. The CDR3 DNA is TGTGCCAGCACCCCACCCCCCATAGGGGGCACAAACTATGGCTACACCTTC.

The table lists this clonotype with many counts. The chain has TRBV27 and TRBJ1-2, with D perhaps TRBD1 (6 bases). V shed 3 bases and J shed 5 bases, with 10 bases lying between them. CDR3 size: 13 residues. Germline V gene data show CDR1 as MNHEY and CDR2 as SMNVEV (reference sequence). The CDR3 protein is CASSLAQGYGYTF. DNA for the CDR3: TGTGCCAGCAGTTTGGCTCAGGGGTATGGCTACACCTTC.

The chain employs TRBV7-3 and TRBJ1-1; weak D call: TRBD1 (6 bases). CDR1 and CDR2 from the germline V gene are SGHTA and FQGTGA. Trimming left V 5 bases short and J 3 bases short, with 13 bases between. The CDR3 loop spans 14 amino acids. CDR3 amino acids: CASSHGQMDTEAFF. In DNA form, the CDR3 reads TGTGCCAGCAGCCACGGACAGATGGACACTGAAGCTTTCTTT.

The rearrangement uses TRBV28 and TRBJ1-1, with D possibly being TRBD1 (5 bases). The ends were cut back, 6 bases at V and 8 bases at J, with 16 bases in the middle. The CDR3 spans 13 residues. Germline-derived CDR1 and CDR2 are MDHEN and SYDVKM. The CDR3 spells CASSSPRGGEAFF. The CDR3, as DNA: TGTGCCAGCAGCTCCCCCCGGGGCGGCGAAGCTTTCTTT.

This clonotype occurred a few times. V gene TRBV7-6 combines with J gene TRBJ1-4, with D uncertain. The CDR3 runs to 14 residues. The germline V gene has CDR1 SGHVS and CDR2 FNYEAQ. V lost 3 bases, J lost 4 bases, and 9 bases lay in between. Written as DNA, the CDR3 is TGTGCCAGCAGCTTCATGGGGTTTAATGAAAAACTGTTTTTT. This sequence encodes CASSFMGFNEKLFF.

This clonotype was observed at least ten times. V is TRBV5-6 and J is TRBJ2-1; D is possibly TRBD2 (6 bases). The V end was cut by 0 bases, the J end by 7 bases, with 20 bases between. Germline V CDR1 and CDR2: SGHDT, YYEEEE. The CDR3 totals 17 residues. DNA of the CDR3: TGTGCCAGCAGCTTGGGGGCACGGGGGTTTTTAGAGAATGAGCAGTTCTTC. It specifies CASSLGARGFLENEQFF.

This clonotype was observed a few times. The V and J genes are TRBV6-2 or TRBV6-3 and TRBJ2-7, with TRBD1 as a possible D gene (6 bases). Looked up from germline, CDR1 is MNHEY and CDR2 is SVGEGT. The V gene lost 7 bases and the J gene lost 0 bases, with 16 bases spanning the gap. CDR3 size: 15 residues. CDR3 sequence: CASTYTGHPSYEQYF. DNA of the CDR3: TGTGCCAGCACCTACACGGGACACCCCTCCTACGAGCAGTACTTC.